This TCR beta chain emerged from a study of blood T cell repertoires in COVID-19. In the study overall: Sample material is recorded as cDNA or gDNA derived from T cells, B-cell-depleted T cells, or PBMCs.

Those enrolled in Seattle joined during active infection and were followed longitudinally afterward. Using immunoSEQ multiplex PCR, the repertoire was profiled, and TCRdb retains in-frame clones only, with some absent. The table lists approximately 210,000 clones, around 84% of them singletons. Deletions cut 5 bases from V and 7 bases from J, with 12 bases between. This CDR3 has 13 residues. Germline CDR1 is LNHDA and CDR2 is SQIVND (reference sequence). The origin of this receptor is a woman over 75 with COVID-19, enrolled during active disease. V is TRBV19 and J is TRBJ1-5; no reliable D call. Material for sequencing was peripheral blood. The CDR3 reads CASSEAGGQPQHF. In nucleotides, the CDR3 is TGTGCCAGTAGTGAGGCAGGAGGGCAGCCCCAGCATTTT.